This T cell receptor beta chain was retrieved from a study of shared clonotypes between healthy human individuals. In the naive CD8 group, cells lacked CD45RO and were positively selected for CCR7, so terminally differentiated effector memory CD45RA+ cells were left out. Germline-derived CDR1 and CDR2 are MNHEY and SMNVEV (reference sequence). Trimming took off 2 bases at V and 6 bases at J, with 16 bases between the two ends. This CDR3 spans 15 amino acids. Libraries were prepared by immunoSEQ multiplex PCR; TCRdb keeps only in-frame clonotypes and omits some of them. This table holds around 1.9 million clones, about 92% found once.

Sequenced sample: naive CD8+ T cells from PBMCs. This TCR derives from a man in his late teens or twenties in good health. Some clones in this sample may be carry-over from other donors' samples. V is TRBV27 and J is TRBJ1-1, with D possibly being TRBD1 (6 bases). The CDR3 is CASSLIGAGAAEAFF. The CDR3 coding sequence is TGTGCCAGCAGTTTAATCGGGGCGGGGGCTGCTGAAGCTTTCTTT.